Reported below is one T cell receptor beta chain. The entry originates in a study of T cells in Graves' hyperthyroidism and ophthalmopathy. Amplification targeted TCR beta CDR3 regions from RNA transcripts. First-round RT-PCR targeting the TCR CDR3 was performed with the HTBI primer set. Each CDR3 protein gets one entry after TCRdb re-called the multiplex PCR reads with MiXCR. The sample holds over 300,000 distinct CDR3 sequences, around 13% seen once. The source is a woman in her sixties with Graves' hyperthyroidism. Sequencing was carried out using blood.

CDR3 protein: CASSIETSGYEQYF. In DNA form, the CDR3 reads TGTGCCAGTAGTATAGAGACTAGCGGATACGAGCAGTACTTC. The V and J genes are TRBV19 and TRBJ2-7; 9 nucleotides align to TRBD2. The CDR3 is 14 amino acids. Unmatched junction bases numbered 1, after V lost 0 bases and J lost 4 bases. From germline, CDR1 is LNHDA and CDR2 SQIVND (reference sequence).